The following is a T cell receptor beta chain sequence with its context. In the original analysis: Amplification with reference gene primers provided the estimates of nucleated cell counts. Repertoires were generated with immunoSEQ multiplex PCR, while TCRdb's copy carries only in-frame clones and drops some. That table gives V, J and clone size, and the DNA gave D and trimming. Counted here are fewer than 110,000 clones, roughly 90% occurring once; the ten biggest clones make up approximately 4.9%. Germline values: CDR1 MDHEN, CDR2 SYDVKM. The CDR3 has 13 residues. Trimming pared 6 bases from V and 4 bases from J, leaving 12 bases between. The sample originates from a study of blood T cell repertoires in COVID-19. Overall study: Acute and convalescent COVID-19 specimens originated in the United States, Italy and Spain.

V is TRBV28 and J is TRBJ2-5; tentative D call: TRBD1 (5 bases). The TCR sequence derives from a man in his forties with active or convalescent COVID-19. The sequenced sample consisted of peripheral blood. The CDR3: CASSRTRGETQYF. The CDR3 DNA reads as TGTGCCAGCAGCAGGACAAGGGGAGAGACCCAGTACTTC.